One sample yielded the 32 T cell receptor beta chains listed below, sequenced in a study of blood T cell repertoires in COVID-19. The assay was immunoSEQ multiplex PCR, and TCRdb's table has in-frame clones only and misses some. The table includes some 390,000 clones, about 89% detected once. What was sequenced was peripheral blood. All receptors come from a woman in her thirties or forties with COVID-19, enrolled during active disease.

The V call is TRBV28, the J call TRBJ1-6; the D gene is possibly TRBD1 (5 bases). V was shortened by 1 base and J by 0 bases, with 19 bases between the two germline ends. This CDR3 comprises 20 residues. Germline CDR1 MDHEN, CDR2 SYDVKM. CDR3 region: CASSLLRYSQESSYNSPLHF. In DNA form, the CDR3 reads TGTGCCAGCAGTTTATTGAGGTACTCACAGGAGAGCTCCTATAATTCACCCCTCCACTTT.

CDR3 sequence: CASSLRPQGDMSQETQYF. CDR3 in DNA: TGTGCCAGCAGCTTACGACCACAGGGTGACATGTCCCAAGAGACCCAGTACTTC. The rearrangement uses TRBV7-2 and TRBJ2-5; TRBD1 might be the D (6 bases). CDR1 is SGHTA and CDR2 is FQGNSA in the germline V gene. The CDR3 is made up of 18 amino acids. With 2 bases removed from V and 1 base from J, the gap between germline ends came to 20 bases.

This chain uses TRBV5-1 with TRBJ1-1, with D unclear. The V gene lost 4 bases and the J gene lost 7 bases, with 8 bases spanning the gap. The CDR3 has 11 amino acids. Germline assignment: CDR1 SGHRS and CDR2 YFSETQ. CDR3: CASSLQYEAFF. In DNA form, the CDR3 reads TGCGCCAGCAGCCTTCAGTATGAAGCTTTCTTT.

This clone has a single count. The rearrangement links TRBV19 to TRBJ2-1, with a tentative D call TRBD2 (5 bases). V was shortened by 5 bases and J by 4 bases, with 18 bases between the two germline ends. Germline assignment: CDR1 LNHDA and CDR2 SQIVND (reference sequence). CDR3 length equals 16 residues. The chain's CDR3 is CASSEGSPGIYNEQFF. CDR3 bases: TGTGCCAGTAGTGAGGGCAGCCCCGGGATATACAATGAGCAGTTCTTC.

J is TRBJ1-2 and V is TRBV28; no reliable D call. The CDR3 runs to 14 residues. V was pared by 1 base and J by 2 bases, with 8 bases between. Germline V gene sequence: CDR1 MDHEN, CDR2 SYDVKM. The CDR3 reads CASSLSGMNYGYTF. The CDR3 bases are TGTGCCAGCAGTTTATCCGGGATGAACTATGGCTACACCTTC.

This chain joins TRBV6-6 and TRBJ2-3; 7 nucleotides line up with TRBD1. V trimming: 6 bases; J trimming: 4 bases; junction bases outside the gene matches: 4. CDR3 length: 13 amino acids. Germline CDR1 reads MNHNY; CDR2 reads SVGAGI (reference sequence). The CDR3 spells CASSPRGPDTQYF. CDR3 DNA sequence: TGTGCCAGCAGCCCGAGGGGGCCAGATACGCAGTATTTT.

The chain joins TRBV1 to TRBJ2-7; TRBD2, the table's D call, was not compared with the DNA. TRBV1 is marked as a pseudogene. This CDR3 region has 13 residues. This CDR3 reads CTSSQADGDEQYF. CDR3 nucleotide sequence: TGCACCAGCAGCCAAGCCGACGGGGACGAGCAGTACTTC.

The rearrangement links TRBV7-3 to TRBJ2-2; D is perhaps TRBD2 (5 bases). Germline V lookup: CDR1 SGHTA, CDR2 FQGTGA. This CDR3 region has 14 residues. The germline V and J ends were trimmed by 5 bases and 2 bases, with 9 bases remaining between them. CDR3 DNA sequence: TGTGCCAGCAGCCCCGGACTTAACACCGGGGAGCTGTTTTTT. Its protein is CASSPGLNTGELFF.

The chain employs TRBV7-9 and TRBJ2-7; 12 nucleotides match TRBD2. Germline CDR1 SEHNR, CDR2 FQNEAQ (reference sequence). This CDR3 region has 15 residues. The V gene end was trimmed by 5 bases and the J gene end by 7 bases; junction bases not matched to a gene: 9. The DNA for the CDR3 is TGTGCCAGCAGCACAGAGACTAGCGGGAGATGGGAGCAGTACTTC. Its translation: CASSTETSGRWEQYF.

The chain uses TRBV18 and TRBJ2-7, with 7 positions matching TRBD1. V was pared by 3 bases and J by 0 bases, with 8 bases of the junction left unmatched. Germline V gives CDR1 KGHSH, CDR2 LQKENI. The CDR3 contains 16 residues. As DNA, the CDR3 is TGTGCCAGCTCACCCATAGGGACAGCGTACTCCTACGAGCAGTACTTC. The encoded protein is CASSPIGTAYSYEQYF.

The V and J genes are TRBV3-1 (or the pseudogene TRBV3-2) and TRBJ1-6, with TRBD1 identical over 10 bases. Germline CDR1 and CDR2: LGHDT and YNNKEL (reference sequence). Losses at the gene ends were 0 bases for V and 0 bases for J; bases not matched to a gene: 2. This CDR3 contains 18 residues. CDR3 loop: CASSQDWTGGSYNSPLHF. CDR3 in DNA: TGTGCCAGCAGCCAAGATTGGACAGGGGGCTCCTATAATTCACCCCTCCACTTT.

CDR3 sequence (DNA): TGTGCCAGCAGTCAGTCAACGGGACAGGAGGAAAAACTGTTTTTT. Encoded protein: CASSQSTGQEEKLFF. The chain carries TRBV2 and TRBJ1-4; TRBD1 matches 8 bases. V gave up 5 bases and J gave up 8 bases; unmatched junction bases: 10. From germline, CDR1 is SNHLY and CDR2 FYNNEI. The CDR3 has 15 residues. Filled out from reference TRBV2 and TRBJ1-4, the complete variable domain reads EPEVTQTPSHQVTQMGQEVILRCVPISNHLYFYWYRQILGQKVEFLVSFYNNEISEKSEIFDDQFSVERPDGSNFTLKIRSTKLEDSAMYFCASSQSTGQEEKLFFGSGTQLSVL.

The gene calls are TRBV4-1 and TRBJ2-7; a possible D gene is TRBD2 (6 bases). The germline gives CDR1 MGHRA, CDR2 YSYEKL. V lost 4 bases, J lost 5 bases, and 18 bases lay in between. The CDR3 extends over 15 amino acids. The CDR3, as DNA: TGCGCCAGCAGCCCACGCGGGGAGAACCTCCACGAGCAGTACTTC. This gives the protein CASSPRGENLHEQYF.

The genes are TRBV3-1 (or the pseudogene TRBV3-2) and TRBJ2-2; 7 bases are shared with TRBD1. V was pared by 8 bases and J by 0 bases, with 9 bases of the junction left unmatched. Germline V gene lookup returns CDR1 LGHDT and CDR2 YNNKEL (reference sequence). CDR3 length equals 16 residues. CDR3 sequence: CASSRDSASNTGELFF. For the CDR3, the DNA is TGTGCCAGCTCCCGGGACAGCGCCTCGAACACCGGGGAGCTGTTTTTT.

The CDR3 DNA reads as TGCGCCAGCAGCCTACTAACAGGGAAAAGAACCTATGGCTACACCTTC. Its translation is CASSLLTGKRTYGYTF. V is TRBV4-3 and J is TRBJ1-2; TRBD1 is a possible D gene (6 bases). The CDR3 is 16 amino acids. V was trimmed by 4 bases and J by 4 bases, leaving 19 bases between them. Germline V lookup: CDR1 LGHNA, CDR2 YSLEER.

The chain has TRBV9 and TRBJ2-3; D might be TRBD2 (6 bases). Germline loops: CDR1 SGDLS, CDR2 YYNGEE. V lost 0 bases and J 5 bases, leaving 13 bases between the germline ends. The CDR3 contains 15 residues. This chain's CDR3 is CASSVAPLARDTQYF. DNA of the CDR3: TGTGCCAGCAGCGTAGCTCCTCTAGCGAGAGATACGCAGTATTTT.

The rearrangement joins TRBV28 to TRBJ1-1, with D possibly being TRBD1 (6 bases). Germline V gives CDR1 MDHEN, CDR2 SYDVKM. This CDR3 comprises 14 residues. V shed 4 bases and J shed 5 bases, with 14 bases lying between them. DNA for the CDR3: TGTGCCAGCAGTTACGGGGGGGCCGGGACTGAAGCTTTCTTT. As protein: CASSYGGAGTEAFF.

J is TRBJ1-2 and V is TRBV4-3; no clear D. Looked up from germline, CDR1 is LGHNA and CDR2 is YSLEER. Between the trimmed V and J ends, which lost 2 bases and 0 bases, there was a span of 10 bases. CDR3 length equals 15 residues. The CDR3 loop reads CASSQYAAANYGYTF. The CDR3 DNA reads TGCGCCAGCAGCCAATACGCAGCGGCTAACTATGGCTACACCTTC.

The chain employs TRBV18 and TRBJ2-7, with TRBD1 matching 9 bases. This CDR3 has 17 residues. The junction had 9 bases not matched to a gene; V was cut back by 1 base and J by 2 bases. The V gene's germline CDR1 is KGHSH and CDR2 LQKENI. As DNA, the CDR3 is TGTGCCAGCTCACCACAGACCAGGGACAGGGCGCCCTACGAGCAGTACTTC. This translates into CASSPQTRDRAPYEQYF. The full variable domain, in which reference TRBV18 and TRBJ2-7 provide the parts outside the CDR3, is NAGVMQNPRHLVRRRGQEARLRCSPMKGHSHVYWYRQLPEEGLKFMVYLQKENIIDESGMPKERFSAEFPKEGPSILRIQQVVRGDSAAYFCASSPQTRDRAPYEQYFGPGTRLTVT.

This chain connects TRBV5-6 to TRBJ2-2; the D is unclear. With 0 bases removed from V and 3 bases from J, the gap between germline ends came to 6 bases. This CDR3 spans 14 amino acids. Germline CDR1 reads SGHDT; CDR2 reads YYEEEE. The CDR3 sequence: CASSLGRYTGELFF. CDR3 sequence (DNA): TGTGCCAGCAGCTTGGGGAGATACACCGGGGAGCTGTTTTTT. Full variable domain (remainder filled in from reference TRBV5-6 and TRBJ2-2): DAGVTQSPTHLIKTRGQQVTLRCSPKSGHDTVSWYQQALGQGPQFIFQYYEEEERQRGNFPDRFSGHQFPNYSSELNVNALLLGDSALYLCASSLGRYTGELFFGEGSRLTVL.

The CDR3 DNA reads TGTGCCAGCACCGAACCCGGGGGCACTGAAGCTTTCTTT. Translated: CASTEPGGTEAFF. The chain couples TRBV12-3 or TRBV12-4 to TRBJ1-1; D is perhaps TRBD1 (5 bases). V gave up 7 bases and J gave up 4 bases, with 13 bases separating them. The CDR3 is 13 amino acids.

This chain connects TRBV6-2 or TRBV6-3 to TRBJ1-1; 7 bases align to TRBD1. The CDR3 spans 14 residues. Per the germline V gene, CDR1 is MNHEY and CDR2 is SVGEGT. V lost 6 bases and J lost 4; bases outside the gene matches: 8. The CDR3 spells CASRPYRDSTEAFF. In DNA, the CDR3 is TGTGCCAGCAGGCCTTACCGGGACAGCACTGAAGCTTTCTTT.

The rearrangement joins TRBV27 to TRBJ2-3, with 7 bases identical to TRBD2. CDR3 size: 13 residues. Germline V gene lookup returns CDR1 MNHEY and CDR2 SMNVEV (reference sequence). The V gene end was trimmed by 7 bases and the J gene end by 3 bases; junction bases not matched to a gene: 4. The CDR3 DNA sequence: TGTGCCAGCAACGGCGGGAGAACAGATACGCAGTATTTT. Translated, it gives CASNGGRTDTQYF.

The chain employs TRBV12-3 or TRBV12-4 and TRBJ1-4; no reliable D call. The CDR3 covers 13 residues. The ends were cut back, 2 bases at V and 6 bases at J, with 7 bases in the middle. The CDR3 DNA follows: TGTGCCAGCAGTTTACGGGGTTATGAAAAACTGTTTTTT. It encodes CASSLRGYEKLFF.

This clone was observed a handful of times. DNA for the CDR3: TGTGCCAGCAGTCGGGACCAGGGGATGGATGAGCAGTTCTTC. Amino acid sequence: CASSRDQGMDEQFF. The chain couples TRBV6-4 to TRBJ2-1; D is possibly TRBD1 (6 bases). The length of the CDR3 is 14 residues. V was pared by 5 bases and J by 8 bases, with 16 bases between. Germline V CDR1 and CDR2: MRHNA, SNTAGT.

The CDR3 sequence is CASYPGNYGYTF. CDR3 nucleotides: TGTGCCAGCTATCCAGGGAACTATGGCTACACCTTC. The chain carries TRBV6-5 and TRBJ1-2, with TRBD1 as a possible D gene (5 bases). With 8 bases removed from V and 2 bases from J, the gap between germline ends came to 9 bases. From germline, CDR1 is MNHEY and CDR2 SVGAGI. The CDR3 covers 12 residues.

The chain carries TRBV5-4 and TRBJ2-1, with 12 bases lining up with TRBD2. V dropped 4 bases and J dropped 4; count of bases not matched to a gene: 12. The CDR3 spans 18 residues. Per germline, CDR1 SGHNT and CDR2 YYREEE (reference sequence). In DNA form, the CDR3 reads TGTGCCAGCAGCCATCCCCAACTAGCGGGAGGACGTTACAATGAGCAGTTCTTC. This codes for CASSHPQLAGGRYNEQFF.

The rearrangement joins TRBV9 to TRBJ2-3; D may be TRBD2 (6 bases). There are 14 residues in the CDR3. Trimming shortened V by 2 bases and J by 5 bases, and 12 bases separated the two germline ends. The germline CDR1 and CDR2 sequences are SGDLS and YYNGEE. The CDR3 DNA reads TGTGCCAGCAGCGTTCTAGTCGGGGGAGATACGCAGTATTTT. Amino acid sequence: CASSVLVGGDTQYF.

V gene TRBV19 combines with J gene TRBJ1-2; a weak D match, TRBD1 (5 bases). Germline-derived CDR1 and CDR2 are LNHDA and SQIVND (reference sequence). Between the trimmed V and J ends, which lost 5 bases and 4 bases, there was a span of 17 bases. There are 15 residues in the CDR3. In DNA, the CDR3 is TGTGCCAGTAGTTCCCCGCAGGGAAGTGGCTATGGCTACACCTTC. Residues: CASSSPQGSGYGYTF.

The chain is built from TRBV3-1 (or the pseudogene TRBV3-2) and TRBJ2-1; 12 nucleotides line up with TRBD2. Germline values: CDR1 LGHDT, CDR2 YNNKEL (reference sequence). Trimming at V came to 4 bases and at J to 6 bases, leaving 7 bases not matched to a gene. CDR3 length: 16 amino acids. The chain's CDR3 is CASSPGRLAGANEQFF. The CDR3 nucleotides are TGTGCCAGCAGCCCCGGGCGACTAGCGGGGGCCAATGAGCAGTTCTTC.

Only one count was recorded for this clone. The chain joins TRBV4-3 to TRBJ1-3; 8 nucleotides agree with TRBD1. The length of the CDR3 is 17 residues. The germline CDR1 and CDR2 sequences are LGHNA and YSLEER. V lost 4 bases to trimming and J lost 0 bases; unmatched junction nucleotides: 8. DNA of the CDR3: TGCGCCAGCAGCCTATCCGGGACAGGCGACTCTGGAAACACCATATATTTT. It codes for CASSLSGTGDSGNTIYF.

The chain is built from TRBV7-3 and TRBJ2-7; 7 bases align to TRBD1. Trimming took 8 bases from V and 2 from J; bases not matched to a gene: 6. This CDR3 is built from 13 residues. Germline-derived CDR1 and CDR2 are SGHTA and FQGTGA. The CDR3: CASARDRAYEQYF. The CDR3 coding sequence is TGTGCCAGCGCCCGGGACAGAGCCTACGAGCAGTACTTC.